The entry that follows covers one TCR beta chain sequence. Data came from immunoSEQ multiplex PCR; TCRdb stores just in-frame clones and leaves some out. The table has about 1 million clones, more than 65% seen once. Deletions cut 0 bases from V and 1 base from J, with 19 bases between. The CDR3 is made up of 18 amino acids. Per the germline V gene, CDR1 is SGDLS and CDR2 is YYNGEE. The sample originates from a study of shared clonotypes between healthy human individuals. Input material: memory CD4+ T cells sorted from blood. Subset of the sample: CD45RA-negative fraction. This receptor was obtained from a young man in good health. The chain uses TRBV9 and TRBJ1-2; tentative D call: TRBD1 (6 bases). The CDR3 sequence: CASSVARSGTLFNYGYTF. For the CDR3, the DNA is TGTGCCAGCAGCGTAGCCAGATCTGGGACACTGTTTAACTATGGCTACACCTTC. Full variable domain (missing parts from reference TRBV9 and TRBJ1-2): DSGVTQTPKHLITATGQRVTLRCSPRSGDLSVYWYQQSLDQGLQFLIQYYNGEERAKGNILERFSAQQFPDLHSELNLSSLELGDSALYFCASSVARSGTLFNYGYTFGSGTRLTVV.